Shown below are 20 T cell receptor beta chains from a single sample sequenced in a study of T cells in Graves' hyperthyroidism and ophthalmopathy. Authors of the study amplified TCR beta CDR3 regions from RNA transcripts. The HTBI set primed first-round TCR CDR3 RT-PCR. TCRdb re-called the multiplex PCR reads with MiXCR, one entry per CDR3 protein. The table records hundreds of thousands of distinct CDR3 sequences, 45% of them present only once. The sequenced material came from peripheral blood or thyroid tissue (not recorded which). Receptors originate from an adult man with Graves' disease, either hyperthyroidism or ophthalmopathy (not recorded which).

The chain employs TRBV3-1 and TRBJ2-7; D call uncertain. V was clipped by 1 base and J by 0 bases, with 10 bases between them. The length of the CDR3 is 15 residues. Germline V CDR1 and CDR2: LGHDT, YNNKEL (reference sequence). The CDR3 DNA follows: TGTGCCAGCAGCCAAGGGTTTGAGTTCTCCTACGAGCAGTACTTC. It encodes CASSQGFEFSYEQYF.

Many counts were recorded for this clonotype. The V call is TRBV15, the J call TRBJ1-1; possible D gene TRBD1, 6 bases. V lost 0 bases to trimming and J lost 1 base, with 18 bases between them. Germline V gene lookup returns CDR1 LNHNV and CDR2 YYDKDF (reference sequence). The CDR3 runs to 18 residues. The CDR3 here is CATSRDLLEGHPNTEAFF. Written as DNA, the CDR3 is TGTGCCACCAGCAGAGATCTCTTGGAGGGACACCCGAACACTGAAGCTTTCTTT.

Ten or more counts support this clonotype. The chain combines TRBV29-1 with TRBJ1-2; D may be TRBD1 (6 bases). Per the germline V gene, CDR1 is SQVTM and CDR2 is ANQGSEA. The CDR3 has 16 amino acids. The germline V and J ends were trimmed by 0 bases and 0 bases, with 14 bases remaining between them. In DNA, the CDR3 is TGCAGCGTTGAAGATCGGGGGGACACAACTAACTATGGCTACACCTTC. Amino acid sequence: CSVEDRGDTTNYGYTF.

J is TRBJ1-2 and V is TRBV29-1; D is unresolved. V was cut by 2 bases and J by 2 bases, with 12 bases left in between. Germline CDR1 and CDR2: SQVTM and ANQGSEA. CDR3 length equals 14 residues. The CDR3 here is CSVEPVAKNYGYTF. The DNA of the CDR3 is TGCAGCGTTGAACCTGTAGCCAAGAACTATGGCTACACCTTC.

Remarks on this clonotype: At one of its ends the junction is not consistent with the germline gene, which may arise from a read error. The rearrangement joins TRBV12-3 or TRBV12-4 to TRBJ2-6; D gene uncertain. The CDR3 sequence is 15 residues long. CDR3 protein: CASSRPASGVNVLTF. In DNA form, the CDR3 reads TGTGCCAGCAGCCGCCCAGCGTCTGGGGTCAACGTCCTGACTTTC.

The gene calls are TRBV5-1 and TRBJ1-1, with 8 bases aligning to TRBD1. Germline CDR1 reads SGHRS; CDR2 reads YFSETQ. The CDR3 contains 16 residues. The trim removed 3 bases at V and 1 base at J, leaving 8 bases unmatched. The CDR3 bases are TGCGCCAGCAGCTCGAACAGGGGGGCGACGAACACTGAAGCTTTCTTT. Its protein product is CASSSNRGATNTEAFF.

This chain joins TRBV7-8 and TRBJ1-2, with D unclear. Between the trimmed V and J ends, which lost 4 bases and 0 bases, there was a span of 12 bases. The CDR3 sequence is 15 residues long. CDR1 and CDR2 from the germline V gene are SGHVS and FQNEAQ. This CDR3 is CASSSYTLANYGYTF. CDR3 coding DNA: TGTGCCAGCAGCTCCTACACACTAGCTAACTATGGCTACACCTTC.

The V and J genes are TRBV5-1 and TRBJ2-2; 7 bases line up with TRBD2. The CDR3 is made up of 15 amino acids. In germline, CDR1 is SGHRS, CDR2 YFSETQ. The J segment lost 0 bases and the V segment lost 4 bases, leaving 3 bases of the junction unmatched. The CDR3 loop reads CASSKRGSNTGELFF. For the CDR3, the DNA is TGCGCCAGCAGCAAGCGGGGCTCGAACACCGGGGAGCTGTTTTTT.

V usage is TRBV19 and J usage is TRBJ2-5; 11 nucleotides align to TRBD2. The V gene's germline CDR1 is LNHDA and CDR2 SQIVND (reference sequence). V was pared by 9 bases and J by 5 bases, with 17 bases of the junction left unmatched. The CDR3 extends over 17 amino acids. The CDR3 DNA reads as TGTGCCAGCAGCTTAGAAGTGACTAGCGGGGCCCGGGAGACCCAGTACTTC. Protein: CASSLEVTSGARETQYF.

This clonotype was recorded many times. The chain joins TRBV15 to TRBJ1-4; 9 bases are shared with TRBD1. Germline CDR1 reads LNHNV; CDR2 reads YYDKDF (reference sequence). Trimming cost V 4 bases and J 8 bases; bases outside gene matches: 5. This CDR3 has 14 residues. The CDR3 coding sequence is TGTGCCACCAGCACGGGACAGGGTCGGGAAAAACTGTTTTTT. Translation gives CATSTGQGREKLFF.

This clonotype was found many times. The V and J genes are TRBV10-3 and TRBJ1-1, with 7 nucleotides matching TRBD1. The trim removed 2 bases at V and 5 bases at J, leaving 5 bases unmatched. This CDR3 is built from 14 residues. The germline CDR1 and CDR2 sequences are ENHRY and SYGVKD. The CDR3 loop reads CAISETGTVTEAFF. In nucleotides, the CDR3 is TGTGCCATCAGTGAGACAGGGACAGTGACTGAAGCTTTCTTT.

The chain recombines TRBV6-5 with TRBJ1-3; D is possibly TRBD1 (6 bases). Germline values: CDR1 MNHEY, CDR2 SVGAGI. V shed 6 bases and J shed 4 bases, with 13 bases lying between them. CDR3 length equals 14 residues. The CDR3: CASRVTGSGNTIYF. The CDR3 bases are TGTGCCAGCAGAGTGACAGGTTCAGGAAACACCATATATTTT.

CDR3 amino acids: CASSSRAGQAEKLFF. The CDR3 DNA reads as TGTGCCAGCAGCTCCCGGGCGGGGCAGGCCGAAAAACTGTTTTTT. The genes are TRBV5-4 and TRBJ1-4; weak D call: TRBD1 (5 bases). This CDR3 is 15 amino acids long. The V gene's germline CDR1 is SGHNT and CDR2 YYREEE (reference sequence). Between the trimmed V and J ends, which lost 3 bases and 8 bases, there was a span of 17 bases.

There are many counts of this clonotype. The V call is TRBV2, the J call TRBJ1-1; D gene uncertain. This CDR3 comprises 12 residues. The ends were cut back, 4 bases at V and 5 bases at J, with 8 bases in the middle. From germline, CDR1 is SNHLY and CDR2 FYNNEI. The CDR3 sequence is CASSAERTEAFF. CDR3 in DNA: TGTGCCAGCAGTGCAGAACGGACTGAAGCTTTCTTT.

The V gene is TRBV15, the J gene TRBJ1-5; D remains ambiguous. With 1 base removed from V and 7 bases from J, the gap between germline ends came to 8 bases. There are 13 residues in the CDR3. CDR1 and CDR2 (germline): LNHNV, YYDKDF (reference sequence). Here the CDR3 reads CATSRGGPQPQHF. CDR3 in DNA: TGTGCCACCAGCAGAGGAGGGCCGCAGCCCCAGCATTTT. Full variable domain (outside the CDR3, taken from reference TRBV15 and TRBJ1-5): DAMVIQNPRYQVTQFGKPVTLSCSQTLNHNVMYWYQQKSSQAPKLLFHYYDKDFNNEADTPDNFQSRRPNTSFCFLDIRSPGLGDTAMYLCATSRGGPQPQHFGDGTRLSIL.

V usage is TRBV6-1 and J usage is TRBJ1-4, with TRBD1 as a possible D gene (5 bases). The ends were cut back, 7 bases at V and 8 bases at J, with 17 bases in the middle. The CDR3 extends over 14 amino acids. Germline CDR1 and CDR2: MNHNS and SASEGT. The CDR3 bases are TGTGCCAGCATGAGTGCAGGGATCGGCGAAAAACTGTTTTTT. This codes for CASMSAGIGEKLFF.

This clonotype has more than one count but fewer than ten. The CDR3 DNA reads as TGTGCCGCTAGCGGGGGACCAGAGACCCAGTACTTC. Translated: CAASGGPETQYF. This sequence joins TRBV6-1 and TRBJ2-5, with TRBD2 identical over 10 bases. The germline gives CDR1 MNHNS, CDR2 SASEGT. The junction had 4 bases not matched to a gene; V was cut back by 11 bases and J by 4 bases. The CDR3 runs 12 residues.

CDR3 sequence: CASSEAVQGGYTF. The CDR3 bases are TGTGCCAGCAGTGAAGCAGTGCAGGGTGGCTACACCTTC. The chain recombines TRBV2 with TRBJ1-2, with a weak D call TRBD1 (5 bases). This CDR3 comprises 13 residues. Germline V lookup: CDR1 SNHLY, CDR2 FYNNEI. V gave up 0 bases and J gave up 7 bases, with 9 bases separating them.

In its sample, this clonotype was seen many times. The CDR3 region is CAISELWTASNQPQHF. CDR3 coding DNA: TGTGCCATCAGTGAGTTATGGACAGCTAGCAATCAGCCCCAGCATTTT. The rearrangement joins TRBV10-3 to TRBJ1-5, with D tentatively TRBD1 (6 bases). The germline V gene has CDR1 ENHRY and CDR2 SYGVKD. The CDR3 sequence is 16 residues long. V was shortened by 1 base and J by 0 bases, with 10 bases between the two germline ends.

This clonotype has a handful of counts. The chain has TRBV6-5 and TRBJ2-7; the match to TRBD2 covers 7 bases. CDR1 is MNHEY, CDR2 SVGAGI, per germline. This CDR3 has 14 amino acids. Trimming cost V 2 bases and J 1 base; bases outside gene matches: 2. In DNA, the CDR3 is TGTGCCAGCAGTTACGCGGGGGAGTCCTACGAGCAGTACTTC. Translation gives CASSYAGESYEQYF.